This is a list of T cell receptor beta chains from one sample in a study of CD8 T cells in Susac syndrome. Each CDR3 protein is one row after TCRdb ran MiXCR on the immunoSEQ multiplex PCR reads. Of tens of thousands of distinct CDR3 sequences listed, roughly 90% are singletons. The source material was CD8+ T cells from PBMCs. Receptors were obtained from a human donor with multiple sclerosis. Each CDR3 is given with its conserved first and last residue. The order of the fields is D gene, clone size, V gene, J gene, CDR3 DNA, CDR3 protein. D genes are given only for firm matches. Clone size is given for some rows only: seen once, a few or many times, or a class if the clone is expanded.

-,-,TRBV2,TRBJ2-1,TGTGCCAGCGGAAAGGGGGGCGAGCAGTTCTTC,CASGKGGEQFF
-,-,TRBV19,TRBJ1-1,TGTGCCAGTAGTATGTTGGCGAACACTGAAGCTTTCTTT,CASSMLANTEAFF
-,-,TRBV27,TRBJ2-1,TGTGCCAGCAGTTTATCGATGTCTAGCTGGTGGGATGAGCAGTTCTTC,CASSLSMSSWWDEQFF
-,-,TRBV5-1,TRBJ1-5,TGCGCCAGCAGCTTAGCAGGGCACAATCAGCCCCAGCATTTT,CASSLAGHNQPQHF
-,-,TRBV29-1,TRBJ1-1,TGCAGCGCCCTCGGGGTTTTGGAAGGCACTGAAGCTTTCTTT,CSALGVLEGTEAFF
TRBD2,-,TRBV14,TRBJ2-7,TGTGCCAGCAGCCCCGGGGCCGAAGCGGGGGTCCCCTACGAGCAGTACTTC,CASSPGAEAGVPYEQYF
TRBD1,-,TRBV2,TRBJ2-4,TGTGCCAGCAGTGGGCAGGGGGAAAACATTCAGTACTTC,CASSGQGENIQYF
TRBD2,-,TRBV28,TRBJ2-7,TGTGCCAGCAGCGGACTAGCGGGGCGTTACGAGCAGTACTTC,CASSGLAGRYEQYF
-,-,TRBV30,TRBJ2-1,TGTGCCTTCGGGGTAGCGGAGATCTACAATGAGCAGTTCTTC,CAFGVAEIYNEQFF
-,-,TRBV6-2/TRBV6-3,TRBJ2-2,TGTGCCAGCAGTGGGACGGACACCGGGGAGCTGTTTTTT,CASSGTDTGELFF
TRBD2,-,TRBV12-3/TRBV12-4,TRBJ2-1,TGTGCCAGCAGTTTACCGGTAGCGGGTCCCCTAAGCGATGAGCAGTTCTTC,CASSLPVAGPLSDEQFF
-,-,TRBV12-3/TRBV12-4,TRBJ1-1,TGTGCCAGCAGTTTAGGGGAAATGAACACTGAAGCTTTCTTT,CASSLGEMNTEAFF
TRBD2,-,TRBV7-2,TRBJ2-7,TGTGCCAGCAGCGACTCAGGGAGGGCCGTCGAGCAGTACTTC,CASSDSGRAVEQYF
-,-,TRBV5-1,TRBJ1-1,TGCGCCAGCAGCTGGACTGGGGGGGCTGAAGCTTTCTTT,CASSWTGGAEAFF
TRBD1,-,TRBV27,TRBJ2-5,TGTGCCAGCAGTTTAACACACGGGACAGCCCAAGAGACCCAGTACTTC,CASSLTHGTAQETQYF
-,-,TRBV20-1,TRBJ1-1,TGCAGTGCTAGAAGTAACACTGAAGCTTTCTTT,CSARSNTEAFF
-,-,TRBV21-1,TRBJ1-6,TGTGCCAGCAGCAAAGGCAGCGACTATAATTCACCCCTCCACTTT,CASSKGSDYNSPLHF
-,-,TRBV24-1,TRBJ2-1,TGTGCCACCAGTGATTACGGCAATGAGCAGTTCTTC,CATSDYGNEQFF
TRBD1,-,TRBV4-1,TRBJ2-7,TGCGCCAGCAGCCTCGAGGACAGGGGGCCGGTCGAGCAGTACTTC,CASSLEDRGPVEQYF
-,-,TRBV6-5,TRBJ2-7,TGTGCCAGCAGTATCGGGACCGAGCAGTACTTC,CASSIGTEQYF
-,few,TRBV20-1,TRBJ2-6,TGCAGTGCTGTAGTGGTGGGGGCGATCTCTGGGGCCAACGTCCTGACTTTC,CSAVVVGAISGANVLTF
-,once,TRBV12-3/TRBV12-4,TRBJ1-2,TGTGCCAGCAGGGTCCTATCCAACGCGGGCTACACCTTC,CASRVLSNAGYTF
TRBD2,-,TRBV19,TRBJ2-7,TGTGCCAGTAGTACCCTCCTAGCGGGGGATTCCTACGAGCAGTACTTC,CASSTLLAGDSYEQYF
-,few,TRBV6-1,TRBJ1-5,TGTGCCAGCAAGGGGTACAATCAGCCCCAGCATTTT,CASKGYNQPQHF
-,-,TRBV12-3/TRBV12-4,TRBJ2-3,TGTGCCAGCACCTATGCCAGGGGTCCTTGGGATACGCAGTATTTT,CASTYARGPWDTQYF
-,-,TRBV9,TRBJ2-3,TGTGCCAGCAGCGCCCGGGGGACGGACACAGATACGCAGTATTTT,CASSARGTDTDTQYF
-,-,TRBV28,TRBJ2-7,TGTGCCAGCAGTTTCGGTGCCAGGAACTACGAGCAGTACTTC,CASSFGARNYEQYF
TRBD2,-,TRBV9,TRBJ2-5,TGTGCCAGCAGCTTCGGACTAGCGGGGGGCCCGTACCAAGAGACCCAGTACTTC,CASSFGLAGGPYQETQYF
TRBD1,-,TRBV7-3,TRBJ2-6,TGTGCCAGCAGCTCATCGGGACAGCACTCTGGGGCCAACGTCCTGACTTTC,CASSSSGQHSGANVLTF
TRBD1,-,TRBV5-6,TRBJ2-7,TGTGCCAGCAGCGACCGGACAGGGTTCTCCTACGAGCAGTACTTC,CASSDRTGFSYEQYF
-,-,TRBV14,TRBJ2-3,TGTGCCAGCAGCCAAGAGGACCGTAGCACAGATACGCAGTATTTT,CASSQEDRSTDTQYF
TRBD2,-,TRBV4-3,TRBJ2-1,TGCGCCAGCAGCCAAGAAACCCTTTTTTTAGCGGGAGGGCCATGGGGTGAGCAGTTCTTC,CASSQETLFLAGGPWGEQFF
-,-,TRBV2,TRBJ2-1,TGTGCCAGCAGACTAGGCCTCTCCAATGAGCAGTTCTTC,CASRLGLSNEQFF
TRBD2,-,TRBV6-4,TRBJ2-1,TGTGCCAGCAGCCCGGGACTAGACACTAGTGAGCAGTTCTTC,CASSPGLDTSEQFF
TRBD1,-,TRBV30,TRBJ1-1,TGTGCCTGGCTGACAGGGGATTGGACTGAAGCTTTCTTT,CAWLTGDWTEAFF